These 30 T cell receptor beta chains originate from one sample sequenced in a study of blood T cells in healthy people across ages. Combining a sample-barcoded 5' primer with a J-beta primer mix, a second PCR ran for 7 to 11 cycles. TCRdb recomputed calls from the 5' RACE reads with MiXCR, one row per CDR3 protein. The sample lists around 520,000 distinct CDR3 sequences, 25% to 35% occurring once. This same sample was also part of a study on T cells of mothers and their children.

The sequenced sample was blood. Every receptor here comes from a boy aged 2 to 9 in good health.

V is TRBV7-2 and J is TRBJ2-1; perhaps D is TRBD1 or TRBD2 (5 bases each). The J call may be wrong; the DNA end is better matched by TRBJ2-5. CDR3 size: 17 residues. Germline V gives CDR1 SGHTA, CDR2 FQGNSA. The CDR3 region is CASSLGDLFREQGTQYF. The CDR3 DNA is TGTGCCAGCAGCTTAGGGGATCTTTTCAGGGAGCAGGGGACCCAGTACTTC.

This clonotype was seen a few times. The gene calls are TRBV11-2 and TRBJ2-5, with TRBD2 identical over 8 bases. Matching the DNA end better, TRBJ2-1 makes the J call doubtful. CDR3 length: 21 residues. CDR1 is SGHAT and CDR2 is FQNNGV in the germline V gene. The CDR3 DNA is TGTGCCAGCAGCCCTATCCTCCCCGCCGGGGGGGCACGCACGAAATACAATGAGCAGTTCTTC. It is translated as CASSPILPAGGARTKYNEQFF.

The chain is built from TRBV7-2 and TRBJ2-4; TRBD1 is a possible D gene (6 bases). Looked up from germline, CDR1 is SGHTA and CDR2 is FQGNSA. CDR3 length equals 13 residues. Trimming pared 0 bases from V and 7 bases from J, leaving 7 bases between. The CDR3 coding sequence is TGTGCCAGCAGCTTAGCCACAGGGAACATTCAGTACTTC. Its protein product is CASSLATGNIQYF.

This clonotype was seen once. The V and J genes are TRBV7-9 and TRBJ2-7; D might be TRBD1 (6 bases). This CDR3 spans 14 amino acids. V lost 0 bases and J lost 3, with 9 bases in between. CDR1 and CDR2 from the germline V gene are SEHNR and FQNEAQ (reference sequence). The chain's CDR3 is CASSLAGANYEQYF. CDR3 DNA: TGTGCCAGCAGCTTAGCGGGGGCAAACTACGAGCAGTACTTC.

This chain uses TRBV5-8 with TRBJ2-5; 8 bases are shared with TRBD1. With the DNA end fitting TRBJ2-1 better, the J assignment may be wrong. There are 13 residues in the CDR3. CDR1 is SGHTS and CDR2 is YDEGEE in the germline V gene. CDR3 DNA sequence: TGTGCCAGCAGCACCACAGGGGGCAATGAGCAGTTCTTC. Encoded protein: CASSTTGGNEQFF.

This clonotype was seen a few times. This chain connects TRBV5-1 to TRBJ1-3; 7 positions agree with TRBD1. Germline CDR1 reads SGHRS; CDR2 reads YFSETQ. The V gene end was trimmed by 0 bases and the J gene end by 0 bases; junction bases not matched to a gene: 3. The length of the CDR3 is 16 residues. CDR3 bases: TGCGCCAGCAGCTTGGATTCAGGGGGCTCTGGAAACACCATATATTTT. Protein: CASSLDSGGSGNTIYF.

This clonotype was seen more than once but under ten times. This sequence joins TRBV29-1 and TRBJ2-1; 10 bases align to TRBD1. V was pared by 6 bases and J by 4 bases, with 9 bases of the junction left unmatched. The germline CDR1 and CDR2 sequences are SQVTM and ANQGSEA. This CDR3 contains 15 residues. The CDR3 nucleotides read TGCAGCGTGACCTACGGGACAGGGGTTTACAATGAGCAGTTCTTC. This codes for CSVTYGTGVYNEQFF.

This clonotype turned up a few times. The chain links TRBV15 to TRBJ2-1; 16 bases are shared with TRBD2. V dropped 5 bases and J dropped 8; count of bases not matched to a gene: 3. This CDR3 region has 15 residues. Looked up from germline, CDR1 is LNHNV and CDR2 is YYDKDF (reference sequence). CDR3 protein: CATSEGLAGGHEQFF. The CDR3 DNA is TGTGCCACCAGCGAGGGACTAGCGGGGGGGCATGAGCAGTTCTTC.

The chain recombines TRBV10-3 with TRBJ2-7; either TRBD1 or TRBD2 may supply D (6 bases each). The CDR3 spans 14 residues. Germline values: CDR1 ENHRY, CDR2 SYGVKD. The germline V and J ends were trimmed by 8 bases and 1 base, with 15 bases remaining between them. The CDR3 sequence is CAISRGARSYEQYF. The CDR3 DNA reads as TGTGCCATCTCGAGGGGGGCGAGGTCCTACGAGCAGTACTTC.

This clonotype was observed a few times. The V and J genes are TRBV12-3 or TRBV12-4 and TRBJ2-5; the D gene is possibly TRBD2 (7 bases). Trimming took off 3 bases at V and 2 bases at J, with 16 bases between the two ends. CDR3 length: 16 amino acids. The CDR3 DNA is TGTGCCAGCAGTTTGATATTGGGAGGGGGTCAAGAGACCCAGTACTTC. It encodes CASSLILGGGQETQYF.

This clonotype was observed many times. CDR3 sequence (DNA): TGCGCCAGCAGCCCCGCTCCTAGCGGGGGGAGAGAGACCCAGTACTTC. Amino acid sequence: CASSPAPSGGRETQYF. The rearrangement joins TRBV5-1 to TRBJ2-5; TRBD2 matches at 11 bases. CDR1 and CDR2 (germline): SGHRS, YFSETQ. CDR3 length: 16 amino acids. The trim removed 4 bases at V and 4 bases at J, leaving 9 bases unmatched. The variable domain in full, with the rest retrieved from reference TRBV5-1 and TRBJ2-5, is KAGVTQTPRYLIKTRGQQVTLSCSPISGHRSVSWYQQTPGQGLQFLFEYFSETQRNKGNFPGRFSGRQFSNSRSEMNVSTLELGDSALYLCASSPAPSGGRETQYFGPGTRLLVL.

This chain joins TRBV7-8 and TRBJ2-1; perhaps D is TRBD1 or TRBD2 (6 bases each). The germline V gene encodes CDR1 SGHVS and CDR2 FQNEAQ. V lost 1 base, J lost 4 bases, and 14 bases lay in between. The CDR3 runs to 16 residues. Here the CDR3 reads CASSLVGRGGYNEQFF. In nucleotides, the CDR3 is TGTGCCAGCAGCTTAGTGGGACGAGGGGGGTACAATGAGCAGTTCTTC. Looking up the rest from reference TRBV7-8 and TRBJ2-1 gives the full variable domain: GAGVSQSPRYKVAKRGQDVALRCDPISGHVSLFWYQQALGQGPEFLTYFQNEAQLDKSGLPSDRFFAERPEGSVSTLKIQRTQQEDSAVYLCASSLVGRGGYNEQFFGPGTRLTVL.

This clonotype has more than one count but fewer than ten. The CDR3 protein is CASSLGNSGRSKNEQFF. The DNA of the CDR3 is TGTGCCAGCAGCTTAGGAAATAGCGGGAGGTCGAAGAATGAGCAGTTCTTC. V and J are TRBV7-2 and TRBJ2-5, with TRBD2 matching over 10 bases. The closer fit of TRBJ2-1 to the DNA end suggests the J call may be wrong. Germline CDR1 reads SGHTA; CDR2 reads FQGNSA. The CDR3 length is 17 residues.

The chain joins TRBV7-9 to TRBJ1-3, with 7 bases lining up with TRBD1. Germline CDR1 and CDR2: SEHNR and FQNEAQ (reference sequence). Unmatched junction bases numbered 9, after V lost 5 bases and J lost 8 bases. The CDR3 consists of 14 residues. This CDR3 is CASSPGTEGDTIYF. The DNA of the CDR3 is TGTGCCAGCAGCCCCGGGACAGAGGGAGACACCATATATTTT.

Only one count was recorded for this clonotype. V is TRBV20-1 and J is TRBJ1-2, with D perhaps matching TRBD1 (6 bases). Trimming cost V 5 bases and J 6 bases, with 16 bases left between them. Per the germline V gene, CDR1 is DFQATT and CDR2 is SNEGSKA (reference sequence). The CDR3 is 13 amino acids. The CDR3 nucleotides read TGCAGTGCTCCCCGACAGGCCGAAGATGGCTACACCTTC. Amino acid sequence: CSAPRQAEDGYTF.

V is TRBV4-2 and J is TRBJ2-1, with TRBD2 as a possible D gene (5 bases). With 0 bases removed from V and 5 bases from J, the gap between germline ends came to 14 bases. This CDR3 is 16 amino acids long. Per germline, CDR1 LGHNA and CDR2 YNFKEQ. The CDR3 nucleotides read TGTGCCAGCAGCCAAGAAGGGCGGGCGGCCGACAATGAGCAGTTCTTC. Protein: CASSQEGRAADNEQFF.

Concerning this clonotype: A junction end diverges from the germline sequence, so it may reflect a read error. The chain combines TRBV29-1 with TRBJ2-1; a possible D gene is TRBD2 (6 bases). The CDR3 is 11 amino acids. Germline loops: CDR1 SQVTM, CDR2 ANQGSEA. Written as DNA, the CDR3 is TGCAGCGTTGAGGGAGGTCTCGCGCTGATCTTC. Its translation: CSVEGGLALIF.

This clonotype was seen a handful of times. The CDR3 region has the DNA TGCAGTGCTGTAGCGATTCCGAGCGTAGAGACCCAGTACTTC. Protein: CSAVAIPSVETQYF. V usage is TRBV20-1 and J usage is TRBJ2-5, with D perhaps TRBD2 (5 bases). The CDR3 runs 14 residues. Germline CDR1 is DFQATT and CDR2 is SNEGSKA (reference sequence). Trimming removed 5 bases at V and 4 bases at J, with 17 bases between.

This clonotype was detected only a few times. This chain links TRBV2 with TRBJ2-4; 7 nucleotides align to TRBD1. V lost 3 bases, J lost 0 bases, and 2 bases stayed unmatched. CDR3 length: 15 residues. The germline CDR1 and CDR2 sequences are SNHLY and FYNNEI. For the CDR3, the DNA is TGTGCCAGCAGTGATACAGGGGTAGCCAAAAACATTCAGTACTTC. The encoded protein is CASSDTGVAKNIQYF.

The V and J genes are TRBV20-1 and TRBJ2-5, with D hard to call. Germline V CDR1 and CDR2: DFQATT, SNEGSKA (reference sequence). The CDR3 consists of 13 residues. The V end was cut by 4 bases, the J end by 4 bases, with 13 bases between. The CDR3: CSANSPQAETQYF. The CDR3 DNA reads TGCAGTGCTAACTCGCCCCAGGCAGAGACCCAGTACTTC.

In this sample, this clonotype turned up many times. The chain recombines TRBV20-1 with TRBJ2-5, with 10 bases identical to TRBD2. The end of the DNA aligns better with TRBJ2-1, so the J call may be wrong. The length of the CDR3 is 14 residues. The germline gives CDR1 DFQATT, CDR2 SNEGSKA (reference sequence). The CDR3 bases are TGCAGCGCCCGGGTTCTAGCGGGGGTAAATGAGCAGTTCTTC. This translates into CSARVLAGVNEQFF.

This chain uses TRBV7-9 with TRBJ2-5; 7 bases are a match to TRBD2. Near its end, the DNA agrees better with TRBJ2-1, so the J call may be wrong. CDR1 is SEHNR and CDR2 is FQNEAQ in the germline V gene (reference sequence). The CDR3 length is 16 residues. CDR3: CASSPKRERGHNEQFF. The CDR3 DNA follows: TGTGCCAGCAGCCCTAAGCGTGAGCGGGGACACAATGAGCAGTTCTTC.

This chain connects TRBV10-3 to TRBJ2-5, with D perhaps TRBD1 (5 bases). Near its end, the DNA agrees better with TRBJ2-7, so the J call may be wrong. Germline V gene data show CDR1 as ENHRY and CDR2 as SYGVKD. The length of the CDR3 is 15 residues. CDR3 sequence: CAISDSPRGFYEQYF. The CDR3 nucleotides are TGTGCCATCAGTGACAGTCCAAGGGGTTTCTACGAGCAGTACTTC.

V is TRBV9 and J is TRBJ2-1; 14 bases align to TRBD2. The CDR3 is 16 amino acids. J lost 2 bases, V lost 3 bases, and 1 base had no gene match. Germline assignment: CDR1 SGDLS and CDR2 YYNGEE. The DNA for the CDR3 is TGTGCCAGCAGCGGACTAGCGGGGGGGACCTACAATGAGCAGTTCTTC. As protein: CASSGLAGGTYNEQFF.

V and J are TRBV5-6 and TRBJ1-2; 7 bases match TRBD1. The V and J ends lost 4 bases and 6 bases, in that order; junction bases with no gene match: 6. Germline V gene lookup returns CDR1 SGHDT and CDR2 YYEEEE. This CDR3 spans 13 amino acids. DNA for the CDR3: TGTGCCAGCAGCAGACAGGGAACGAATGGCTACACCTTC. It yields the protein CASSRQGTNGYTF.

Concerning this clonotype itself: At one boundary the junction diverges from the germline segment, which might be a read error. The V and J genes are TRBV14 and TRBJ2-1; maybe TRBD2 (5 bases). This CDR3 comprises 14 residues. Germline-derived CDR1 and CDR2 are SGHDN and FVKESK. CDR3 loop: CASNQLEGGNEQFF. CDR3 in DNA: TGTGCCAGCAACCAACTAGAGGGCGGGAATGAGCAGTTCTTC.

In this sample, this clonotype turned up many times. J is TRBJ2-5 and V is TRBV3-1, with 12 positions matching TRBD2. Germline trimming cut 1 base from V and 0 bases from J; bases unmatched to any gene: 3. CDR1 LGHDT and CDR2 YNNKEL come from the germline V gene (reference sequence). The CDR3 consists of 17 residues. The CDR3 loop is CASSQAGLAGNQETQYF. The CDR3 DNA is TGTGCCAGCAGCCAAGCCGGACTAGCGGGGAACCAAGAGACCCAGTACTTC.

This clonotype was detected only a few times. This chain uses TRBV21-1 with TRBJ2-3; TRBD2 reflects the table's D call only, with no check against the DNA. TRBV21-1 is a pseudogene segment. The CDR3 runs to 16 residues. CDR3 amino acids: CASSSGTSDTTDTQYF. DNA of the CDR3: TGTGCCAGCAGCAGTGGGACTAGCGATACCACAGATACGCAGTATTTT.

This clonotype was observed a handful of times. The rearrangement uses TRBV7-2 and TRBJ1-4; D may be TRBD1 (6 bases). Deletions cut 4 bases from V and 9 bases from J, with 12 bases between. The CDR3 spans 13 residues. Germline assignment: CDR1 SGHTA and CDR2 FQGNSA. The CDR3 DNA follows: TGTGCCAGCAGCTCACGGGACATCAAAAAACTGTTTTTT. Encoded protein: CASSSRDIKKLFF.

This clonotype appeared a few times. The CDR3 region is CASRDLDGSYEQYF. The CDR3 DNA is TGTGCCAGCAGGGACCTTGACGGCTCCTACGAGCAGTACTTC. The V call is TRBV2, the J call TRBJ2-7; D is unclear. The CDR3 length is 14 residues. CDR1 and CDR2 from the germline V gene are SNHLY and FYNNEI. The ends were cut back, 6 bases at V and 0 bases at J, with 12 bases in the middle.